This T cell receptor beta chain was captured in a study of cytomegalovirus exposure and HLA in healthy donors. Study background: A previous analysis identified fewer than 130 million unique TCR beta sequences derived from around 200 million T cells. Study results and limitations: Earlier analysis yielded a pattern in which most TCR beta V segments were productive about 90% or about 30% of the time. Analysis performed later showed TCR beta chains linked to HLA being more clonally expanded than equally common others.

PCR employed 60 Vbeta and 13 Jbeta primers. Repertoires were generated with immunoSEQ multiplex PCR, while TCRdb's copy carries only in-frame clones and drops some. Its clone listing holds about 130,000 clones. Donors were ostensibly healthy at sampling, although undocumented immune exposures were probable. Germline V CDR1 and CDR2: MNHNS, SASEGT. The CDR3 sequence is 16 residues long. V dropped 0 bases and J dropped 0 bases, with 6 bases sitting between them. Note on this clone: The antigen remains unidentified.

The clonotype comes from a man aged 25 to 40 in good health and CMV-seronegative. The sequencing input was PBMCs. V and J are TRBV6-1 and TRBJ2-6; D remains unclear. This CDR3 reads CASSEARSSGANVLTF. CDR3 DNA sequence: TGTGCCAGCAGTGAAGCTCGGAGCTCTGGGGCCAACGTCCTGACTTTC.